One and the same sample provided the 2 T cell receptor beta chains below, sequenced in a study of shared clonotypes between healthy human individuals. Assay: immunoSEQ multiplex PCR; the TCRdb copy retains only in-frame clones and omits some. This repertoire shows some 530,000 clones, 65% to 85% found once; its top ten account for over 9.5%. Sequenced material: PBMCs. Receptors originate from a woman in her thirties or forties in good health. Some clones in this sample may be carry-over from other donors' samples.

About this clone itself: A far bigger clonotype differs at one base, so this is likely a read error. The chain uses TRBV7-3 and TRBJ1-1, with unresolved D. Germline CDR1 is SGHTA and CDR2 is FQGTGA. The CDR3 is made up of 14 amino acids. Trimming took off 5 bases at V and 4 bases at J, with 14 bases between the two ends. CDR3: CASSRDVSGTEAFF. As DNA, the CDR3 is TGTGCCAGCAGCCGAGACGTCTCAGGCACTGAAGCTTTCTTT.

This chain joins TRBV6-1 and TRBJ1-5; D is unclear. This CDR3 has 13 amino acids. The germline gives CDR1 MNHNS, CDR2 SASEGT. Trimming stripped 6 bases from V and 3 bases from J, with 9 bases between. The CDR3 DNA is TGTGCCAGCAGCTCAGAGCACAATCAGCCCCAGCATTTT. Amino acid sequence: CASSSEHNQPQHF.